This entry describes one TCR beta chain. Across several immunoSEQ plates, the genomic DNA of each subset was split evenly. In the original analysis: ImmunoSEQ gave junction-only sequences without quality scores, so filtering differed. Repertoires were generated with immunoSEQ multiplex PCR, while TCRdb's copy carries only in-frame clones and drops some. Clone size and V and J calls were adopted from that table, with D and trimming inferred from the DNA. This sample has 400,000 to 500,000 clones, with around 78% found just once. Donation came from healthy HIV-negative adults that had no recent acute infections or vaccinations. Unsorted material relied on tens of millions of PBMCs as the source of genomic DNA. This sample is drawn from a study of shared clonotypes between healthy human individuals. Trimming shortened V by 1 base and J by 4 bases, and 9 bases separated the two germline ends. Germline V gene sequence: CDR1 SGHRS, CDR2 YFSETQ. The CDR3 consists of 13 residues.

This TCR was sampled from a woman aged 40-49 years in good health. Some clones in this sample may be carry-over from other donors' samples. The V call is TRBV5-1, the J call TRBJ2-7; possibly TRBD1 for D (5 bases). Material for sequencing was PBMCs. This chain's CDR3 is CASSLTGTYEQYF. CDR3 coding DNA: TGCGCCAGCAGCTTGACAGGAACTTACGAGCAGTACTTC.